This entry features one T cell receptor beta chain sequence. Its antigen is unknown. A much larger clonotype is one base distant, so this may be a read error. Ten milliliters was the volume of peripheral blood drawn from each donor. Using a J-beta primer mix together with a sample-barcoded 5' primer, a second PCR was run for about 7 to 12 cycles. TCRdb re-called the 5' RACE reads through MiXCR, storing one row per CDR3 protein. The sample consists of more than 800,000 distinct CDR3 sequences, under 30% of them appearing once. This record comes from a study of blood T cells in healthy people across ages. Overall study findings and caveats: The study found more naive CD4+ cells and higher diversity in long-lived than aged donors. Possibly confounding the expanded clonotype changes was the fact that donor CMV status was unknown.

V was cut by 1 base and J by 4 bases, with 12 bases left in between. This CDR3 comprises 15 residues. CDR1 SGHRS and CDR2 YFSETQ come from the germline V gene. The chain employs TRBV5-1 and TRBJ2-1; either TRBD1 or TRBD2 may supply D (5 bases each). Sequencing used blood. The clonotype comes from a woman older than 75 in good health. CDR3: CASSLREGRYNEQFF. Written as DNA, the CDR3 is TGCGCCAGCAGCTTGAGAGAGGGGCGTTACAATGAGCAGTTCTTC. Drawing the rest from reference TRBV5-1 and TRBJ2-1, the complete variable domain is KAGVTQTPRYLIKTRGQQVTLSCSPISGHRSVSWYQQTPGQGLQFLFEYFSETQRNKGNFPGRFSGRQFSNSRSEMNVSTLELGDSALYLCASSLREGRYNEQFFGPGTRLTVL.